Listed here are 15 T cell receptor beta chains from one sample, sequenced in a study of blood T cell repertoires in COVID-19. Clones were read by immunoSEQ multiplex PCR, and TCRdb kept only the in-frame ones, dropping some. The sample consists of roughly 99,000 clones, around 83% of them appearing once. Sequencing input: peripheral blood. These receptors originate from a man between 70 and 80 years old with acute or convalescent COVID-19.

V gene TRBV7-2 combines with J gene TRBJ1-3; D remains unclear. The germline V gene has CDR1 SGHTA and CDR2 FQGNSA. The CDR3 loop spans 15 amino acids. With 4 bases removed from V and 0 bases from J, the gap between germline ends came to 10 bases. Here the CDR3 DNA reads TGTGCCAGCAGCTCACGACTGTACTCTGGAAACACCATATATTTT. Translating gives CASSSRLYSGNTIYF.

The chain uses TRBV11-2 and TRBJ1-5, with 8 nucleotides matching TRBD1. With V trimmed by 1 base and J by 6 bases, 5 bases remained unmatched. There are 15 residues in the CDR3. Germline lookup yields CDR1 SGHAT and CDR2 FQNNGV. This CDR3 reads CASSLGTGSVQPQHF. The CDR3 DNA is TGTGCCAGCAGCTTAGGGACAGGGAGCGTTCAGCCCCAGCATTTT.

This sequence joins TRBV7-3 and TRBJ1-5, with TRBD1 as a possible D gene (6 bases). CDR3 length: 13 amino acids. V lost 2 bases and J lost 4, with 6 bases in between. Germline V gene data show CDR1 as SGHTA and CDR2 as FQGTGA. The CDR3 loop reads CASSLGTNQPQHF. The DNA for the CDR3 is TGTGCCAGCAGCTTAGGGACAAATCAGCCCCAGCATTTT.

The rearrangement links TRBV10-3 to TRBJ2-3, with TRBD1 matching 8 bases. Germline CDR1 is ENHRY and CDR2 is SYGVKD. The V segment lost 6 bases and the J segment 3 bases; nucleotides outside the gene matches: 5. CDR3 size: 14 residues. CDR3 amino acids: CAIRADRATDTQYF. CDR3 sequence (DNA): TGTGCCATCAGGGCGGACAGGGCGACAGATACGCAGTATTTT.

This chain links TRBV11-2 with TRBJ2-5; D perhaps matches TRBD2 (5 bases). Looked up from germline, CDR1 is SGHAT and CDR2 is FQNNGV. V dropped 1 base and J dropped 5 bases, with 14 bases sitting between them. The CDR3 runs 15 residues. DNA of the CDR3: TGTGCCAGCAGCTTAGGCGGGCTAAACGGGGAGACCCAGTACTTC. Amino acid sequence: CASSLGGLNGETQYF.

The chain joins TRBV19 to TRBJ1-3; tentatively, D is TRBD1 (6 bases). Germline V gene lookup returns CDR1 LNHDA and CDR2 SQIVND (reference sequence). The CDR3 runs to 16 residues. V lost 6 bases and J lost 0, with 15 bases in between. The CDR3 DNA reads TGTGCCAGTAGCGTCGGACAGCAAGTCTCTGGAAACACCATATATTTT. It is translated as CASSVGQQVSGNTIYF.

Only a few counts were recorded for this clone. The V and J genes are TRBV5-8 and TRBJ2-3, with D uncertain. Trimming pared 1 base from V and 2 bases from J, leaving 8 bases between. Germline assignment: CDR1 SGHTS and CDR2 YDEGEE. The CDR3 has 14 amino acids. The CDR3 region is CASSLMTPTDTQYF. DNA for the CDR3: TGTGCCAGCAGCTTGATGACACCCACAGATACGCAGTATTTT.

The CDR3 region has the DNA TGTGCCAGCAGCCGGAGTTACTCTGGAAACACCATATATTTT. Translated, it gives CASSRSYSGNTIYF. V usage is TRBV7-2 and J usage is TRBJ1-3; D is unclear. CDR3 length equals 14 residues. The V end lost 5 bases, the J end lost 0 bases, and 8 bases lay between the germline ends. Germline V gene lookup returns CDR1 SGHTA and CDR2 FQGNSA.

The rearrangement links TRBV24-1 to TRBJ2-3; possible D gene TRBD1, 6 bases. This CDR3 contains 16 residues. The V end lost 2 bases, the J end lost 2 bases, and 13 bases lay between the germline ends. Germline V lookup: CDR1 KGHDR, CDR2 SFDVKD. CDR3 sequence reads: CATSDSTQGYTDTQYF. The CDR3 DNA reads as TGTGCCACCAGTGATTCCACACAGGGTTACACAGATACGCAGTATTTT.

The gene calls are TRBV24-1 and TRBJ2-4; a possible D gene is TRBD2 (7 bases). The germline gives CDR1 KGHDR, CDR2 SFDVKD. V lost 0 bases to trimming and J lost 2 bases, with 19 bases between them. The CDR3 consists of 19 residues. CDR3 sequence: CATSDLRGAGQLTKNIQYF. The CDR3 nucleotides are TGTGCCACCAGTGATTTGCGGGGGGCAGGCCAGTTAACCAAAAACATTCAGTACTTC.

This chain joins TRBV7-8 and TRBJ1-6, with 8 bases lining up with TRBD1. The CDR3 loop spans 16 amino acids. The germline CDR1 and CDR2 sequences are SGHVS and FQNEAQ. V trimming: 4 bases; J trimming: 6 bases; junction bases outside the gene matches: 8. CDR3 protein: CASSSNTGQGNSPLHF. The CDR3 coding sequence is TGTGCCAGCAGCTCTAACACAGGACAGGGTAATTCACCCCTCCACTTT.

The rearrangement uses TRBV18 and TRBJ1-1; D not resolved. With 1 base removed from V and 5 bases from J, the gap between germline ends came to 14 bases. CDR3 length equals 15 residues. Germline V gene data show CDR1 as KGHSH and CDR2 as LQKENI. CDR3 protein: CASSPRSLGETEAFF. The CDR3 bases are TGTGCCAGCTCACCACGGTCACTCGGGGAGACTGAAGCTTTCTTT.

The V call is TRBV4-3, the J call TRBJ1-2; D might be TRBD1 (5 bases). The V end was cut by 8 bases, the J end by 2 bases, with 12 bases between. Germline V gives CDR1 LGHNA, CDR2 YSLEER. The CDR3 is 13 residues long. The CDR3 protein is CASGGGRNYGYTF. DNA of the CDR3: TGCGCCAGCGGGGGGGGACGGAACTATGGCTACACCTTC.

V and J are TRBV5-1 and TRBJ1-6; weak D call: TRBD1 (6 bases). CDR1 is SGHRS, CDR2 YFSETQ, per germline. CDR3 length equals 16 residues. V lost 3 bases, J lost 11 bases, and 21 bases lay in between. CDR3 region: CASSSGQPGSGAPLHF. In nucleotides, the CDR3 is TGCGCCAGCAGCTCCGGACAGCCAGGATCCGGGGCACCCCTCCACTTT.

In this sample, this clone turned up once. The rearrangement uses TRBV19 and TRBJ1-3, with D maybe TRBD1 (6 bases). CDR1 is LNHDA and CDR2 is SQIVND in the germline V gene (reference sequence). CDR3 length equals 16 residues. Trimming removed 7 bases from V and 0 bases from J, with 16 bases in between. CDR3 sequence (DNA): TGTGCCAGTACCCCGGACAGATTCTACTCTGGAAACACCATATATTTT. This translates into CASTPDRFYSGNTIYF.